This T cell receptor beta chain stems from a study of human T cells and chemical hapten exposure. Across the whole study: A mostly female patient group had alopecia areata, totalis or universalis.

Details on this clonotype: Its cognate antigen is unknown.

Time point reported: patch test 3, about 24 weeks after DPC sensitization. Treatment noted: therapeutic diphenylcyclopropenone sensitization with weekly scalp DPC. The authors' total RNA extraction used unfractionated whole blood. CDR3 length equals 15 residues. The V end lost 4 bases, the J end lost 4 bases, and 17 bases lay between the germline ends. CDR1 is SGDLS, CDR2 YYNGEE, per germline. TCRdb analysed the RACE reads with MiXCR anew, one entry per CDR3 protein. Here the sample spans 85,000 to 100,000 distinct CDR3 sequences, around 25% being singletons. Findings and caveats of the study: The study found that DPC sensitization did not change TCRs above 1 in 1000 frequency.

The material was whole blood, obtained in connection with sensitization to the hapten diphenylcyclopropenone (DPC). The receptor comes from a man aged 40-49 years with alopecia areata. Some clones in this sample may be carry-over from other donors' samples. The rearrangement links TRBV9 to TRBJ2-5; D is undetermined. The DNA for the CDR3 is TGTGCCAGCAGCCTCGAGGCCTACGGAGCAGAGACCCAGTACTTC. Protein product: CASSLEAYGAETQYF.